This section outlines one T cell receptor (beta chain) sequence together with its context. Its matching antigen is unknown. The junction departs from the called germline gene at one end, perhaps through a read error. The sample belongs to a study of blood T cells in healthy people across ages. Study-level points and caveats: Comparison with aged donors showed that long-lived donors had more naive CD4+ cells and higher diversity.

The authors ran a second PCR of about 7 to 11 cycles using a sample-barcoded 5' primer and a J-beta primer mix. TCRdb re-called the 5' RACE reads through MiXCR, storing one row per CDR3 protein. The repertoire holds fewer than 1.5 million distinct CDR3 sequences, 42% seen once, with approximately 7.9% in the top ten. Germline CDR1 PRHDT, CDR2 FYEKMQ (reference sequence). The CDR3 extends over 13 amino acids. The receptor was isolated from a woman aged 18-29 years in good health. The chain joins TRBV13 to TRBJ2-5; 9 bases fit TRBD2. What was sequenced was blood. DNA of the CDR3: TGTACCAGCAGCCTACTAGCGGGAGAGACCCAGTACTTC. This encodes CTSSLLAGETQYF.